This T cell receptor (beta chain) was found in a study of human T cells and chemical hapten exposure. General study points: Against controls, expanded TCRs gave rise to significantly more large CDR3 similarity clusters.

Time point defined: patch test 1, 2 weeks after DPC sensitization. Specified treatment: therapeutic diphenylcyclopropenone sensitization with weekly scalp DPC. Trimming pared 5 bases from V and 6 bases from J, leaving 17 bases between. Germline lookup yields CDR1 SGHAT and CDR2 FQNNGV. This CDR3 contains 14 residues. A few counts support this clonotype. As yet, its antigen is unknown. TCRdb re-derived calls from the RACE reads in MiXCR, one entry per CDR3 protein. Among 79,000 or so distinct CDR3 sequences listed, over 9% were seen once. V is TRBV11-2 and J is TRBJ2-7, with TRBD1 as a possible D gene (6 bases). Material: whole blood, obtained in connection with sensitization to the hapten diphenylcyclopropenone (DPC). The source is a woman aged 45-59 years with alopecia areata. Some clones in this sample may be carry-over from other donors' samples. The CDR3 reads CASSLTGPLGEQYF. The CDR3 nucleotides are TGTGCCAGCAGCCTTACAGGGCCCTTGGGCGAGCAGTACTTC.